The 14 T cell receptor beta chains given below trace back to one sample, sequenced in a study of T cell clonality in common variable immunodeficiency. TCRdb's table, derived via immunoSEQ multiplex PCR, lists solely in-frame clones and lacks some. Observed in the sample are 40,000 to 60,000 clones, none of them singletons. Sequencing was performed on peripheral blood mononuclear cells. The source is a person between 18 and 69 years old in good health.

There are a few counts of this clone. The read stops 3 residues short of the end of the CDR3; the missing end is completed from the germline J gene. This chain joins TRBV6-2 or TRBV6-3 and TRBJ1-1; D ambiguous. The V and J ends lost 6 bases and 3 bases respectively, with 8 bases between them. Germline CDR1 MNHEY, CDR2 SVGEGT. This CDR3 spans 12 amino acids. CDR3 residues: CASRLRYTEAFF. The DNA read from the CDR3 is TGTGCCAGCAGACTACGGTACACTGAA.

This clone was observed a handful of times. A read error may explain this, as a much larger clone is one base away. The read ends 3 residues before the CDR3 terminus; that terminus is restored from the germline J gene. The same CDR3 also results from other DNA sequences found in this sample. This sequence joins TRBV18 and TRBJ2-1; 16 bases fit TRBD2. This CDR3 region has 17 residues. Germline loops: CDR1 KGHSH, CDR2 LQKENI. Trimming cost V 6 bases and J 5 bases; bases outside gene matches: 7. The CDR3 bases that were read are TGTGCCAGCTCCCCCCCGGGACTAGCGGGGGGGGACAATGAG. It encodes CASSPPGLAGGDNE. The complete CDR3 sequence is CASSPPGLAGGDNEQFF.

This clone was observed at least ten times. The sequence runs out 3 residues before the end of the CDR3; the remainder is reconstructed from the germline J gene. The chain employs TRBV20-1 and TRBJ2-1; a possible D gene is TRBD2 (5 bases). Trimming left V 0 bases short and J 0 bases short, with 6 bases between. Germline CDR1 is DFQATT and CDR2 is SNEGSKA (reference sequence). The CDR3 runs 14 residues. CDR3 DNA, as far as it was read: TGCAGTGCTAGAGAACGGGGCTCCTACAATGAG. Its protein is CSARERGSYNE. The full CDR3 protein reads CSARERGSYNEQFF.

In this sample, this clone turned up a few times. The read gets to within 3 residues of the CDR3 end, and the germline J gene fills in the rest. The genes are TRBV5-3 and TRBJ2-5; no reliable D call. TRBV5-3 is an open reading frame, and its role is uncertain. CDR3 length: 11 amino acids. Deletions cut 2 bases from V and 5 bases from J, with 4 bases between. CDR3 sequence reads: CARSLRETQYF. The covered CDR3 bases are TGTGCCAGAAGCTTACGGGAGACC.

This clone was detected only a few times. The sequenced fragment ends 3 residues before the CDR3 boundary, so the rest is inferred from the germline J gene. The rearrangement joins TRBV19 to TRBJ1-5, with D unclear. Trimming took 3 bases from V and 3 from J, leaving 15 bases between them. The CDR3 extends over 16 amino acids. Germline loops: CDR1 LNHDA, CDR2 SQIVND (reference sequence). CDR3 residues: CASSMYGLEINQPQHF. The part of the CDR3 DNA that was read is TGTGCCAGTAGTATGTACGGTCTCGAGATCAATCAGCCC.

This clone has at least ten counts. The sequenced fragment ends 3 residues before the CDR3 boundary, so the rest is inferred from the germline J gene. The chain has TRBV2 and TRBJ2-3; the D gene is possibly TRBD1 (6 bases). Trimming removed 7 bases at V and 3 bases at J, with 14 bases between. The CDR3 has 14 residues. Germline CDR1 and CDR2: SNHLY and FYNNEI. CDR3 residues: CASNRAVRTDTQYF. The covered CDR3 bases are TGTGCCAGCAACAGGGCTGTTCGGACAGATACG.

This clone was observed at least ten times. The CDR3 is cut off 3 residues early in the read; its end comes from the germline J gene. The rearrangement joins TRBV13 to TRBJ2-3; D might be TRBD1 (5 bases). V lost 5 bases and J lost 0, with 27 bases in between. The V gene's germline CDR1 is PRHDT and CDR2 FYEKMQ (reference sequence). This CDR3 is 20 amino acids long. This CDR3 reads CASSPRFDSTSTASTDTQYF. The DNA read from the CDR3 is TGTGCCAGCAGCCCCCGTTTCGACAGCACTTCTACCGCTAGCACAGATACG.

This clone was seen at least ten times. The CDR3 extends 3 residues past the end of the read, so its final part is completed from the germline J gene. The chain is built from TRBV9 and TRBJ2-6; D uncertain. The ends were cut back, 0 bases at V and 0 bases at J, with 16 bases in the middle. This CDR3 has 19 residues. Looked up from germline, CDR1 is SGDLS and CDR2 is YYNGEE. CDR3 bases read: TGTGCCAGCAGCGTAGACGGCGCGGTTTTTAGCTCTGGGGCCAACGTC. It translates to CASSVDGAVFSSGANV. The entire CDR3 sequence reads CASSVDGAVFSSGANVLTF.

This clone was recorded many times. The read falls 3 residues short of the CDR3 end, and the missing part is taken from the germline J gene. The chain recombines TRBV9 with TRBJ2-1; maybe TRBD1 (6 bases). Germline CDR1 and CDR2: SGDLS and YYNGEE. The CDR3 is 16 amino acids. V shed 3 bases and J shed 7 bases, with 20 bases lying between them. The DNA read from the CDR3 is TGTGCCAGCAGCGAGAGTGGGGAAGGGGGTTGGAATGAG. It encodes CASSESGEGGWNE. The full CDR3 is CASSESGEGGWNEQFF.

This clone was seen many times. Read data end 3 residues before the CDR3 end; the end is taken from the germline J gene. The chain joins TRBV5-1 to TRBJ2-7; the D gene is possibly TRBD1 (5 bases). With 0 bases removed from V and 5 bases from J, the gap between germline ends came to 6 bases. CDR1 and CDR2 (germline): SGHRS, YFSETQ. This CDR3 has 12 residues. Partial CDR3 DNA: TGCGCCAGCAGCTTGGCAGGGAACGAG. Translated: CASSLAGNE. The complete CDR3 reads CASSLAGNEQYF.

A note on this clone: The read ends 3 residues shy of where the CDR3 ends; the end is completed using the germline J gene. The same CDR3 also results from other DNA sequences found in this sample. The V and J genes are TRBV30 and TRBJ2-2; the match to TRBD1 covers 7 bases. This CDR3 is 13 amino acids long. Germline CDR1 and CDR2: GTSNPN and SVGIG (reference sequence). CDR3 bases read: TGTGCCTGGAGTGTACAGGGGAATTCACCG. Translation: CAWSVQGNSP. The whole CDR3 protein is CAWSVQGNSPLFF.

Turning to this clone: Sequencing ends 3 residues short of the CDR3 end; the germline J gene provides the rest. This rearrangement joins TRBV18 to TRBJ1-4; 7 bases match TRBD1. The germline gives CDR1 KGHSH, CDR2 LQKENI. This CDR3 contains 13 residues. The CDR3 is CASSDRAASPLFF. Partial CDR3 DNA: TGTGCCAGCTCAGACAGGGCGGCTTCACCA. The variable domain in full, with the rest retrieved from reference TRBV18 and TRBJ1-4, is NAGVMQNPRHLVRRRGQEARLRCSPMKGHSHVYWYRQLPEEGLKFMVYLQKENIIDESGMPKERFSAEFPKEGPSILRIQQVVRGDSAAYFCASSDRAASPLFFGSGTQLSVL.

This clone was counted ten times or more. The CDR3 extends 3 residues past the end of the read, so its final part is completed from the germline J gene. This rearrangement joins TRBV5-1 to TRBJ2-1; D gene uncertain. V was trimmed by 0 bases and J by 3 bases, leaving 19 bases between them. The CDR3 runs to 18 residues. Germline V gene data show CDR1 as SGHRS and CDR2 as YFSETQ. CDR3 sequence: CASSLDSPANRYYNEQFF. CDR3 bases read: TGCGCCAGCAGCTTGGACAGCCCGGCCAACCGATACTACAATGAG.

This clone occurred a few times. The DNA ends 3 residues before the CDR3 does, and the rest of the CDR3 is filled in from the germline J gene. This chain links TRBV6-1 with TRBJ1-2, with a weak D call TRBD1 (5 bases). CDR1 MNHNS and CDR2 SASEGT come from the germline V gene. The CDR3 has 16 amino acids. The CDR3 bases that were read are TGTGCCAGCAGTGGATCGCTAGCGGGAAGGGGCAATGAC. It encodes CASSGSLAGRGND. In full, the CDR3 is CASSGSLAGRGNDYTF.